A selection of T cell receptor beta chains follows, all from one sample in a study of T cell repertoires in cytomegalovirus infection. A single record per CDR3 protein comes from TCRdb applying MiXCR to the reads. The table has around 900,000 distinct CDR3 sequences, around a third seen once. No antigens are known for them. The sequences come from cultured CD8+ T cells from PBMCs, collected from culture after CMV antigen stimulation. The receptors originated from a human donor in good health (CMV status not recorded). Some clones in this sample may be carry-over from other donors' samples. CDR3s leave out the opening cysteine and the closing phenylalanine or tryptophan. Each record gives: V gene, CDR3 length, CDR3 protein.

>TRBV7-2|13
ASSLAEGVSPEAF
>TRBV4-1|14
ASSQVRLNSYNEQF
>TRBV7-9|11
ASSDRDHSPLH
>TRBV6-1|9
ASSYRGTQY
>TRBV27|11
ASSLAEGYGYT
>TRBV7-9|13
ASSLVPGSGETQY
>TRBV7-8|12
ASSLTGWSETQY
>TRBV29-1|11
SVVRDNIDGYT
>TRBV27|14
ASSSRGGGPDNEQF
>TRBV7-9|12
ASLAGGSYNEQF
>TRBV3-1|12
ASSQDTMGETQY
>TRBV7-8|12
ASSLDPGDYGYT
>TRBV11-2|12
ASSTETSNEKLF
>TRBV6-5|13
ASSPVASVQETQY
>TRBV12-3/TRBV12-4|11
ASSKTGTGELF
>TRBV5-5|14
ASSPLGRGGPGELF
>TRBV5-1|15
ASSLIGLENLQETQY
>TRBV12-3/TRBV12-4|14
ASSLETSGSSYEQY
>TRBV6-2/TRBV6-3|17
ASSYSGTSGGSSTDTQY
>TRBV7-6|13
ASSSLPPGYTEAF
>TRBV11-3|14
ASSLQFGGLYNEQF